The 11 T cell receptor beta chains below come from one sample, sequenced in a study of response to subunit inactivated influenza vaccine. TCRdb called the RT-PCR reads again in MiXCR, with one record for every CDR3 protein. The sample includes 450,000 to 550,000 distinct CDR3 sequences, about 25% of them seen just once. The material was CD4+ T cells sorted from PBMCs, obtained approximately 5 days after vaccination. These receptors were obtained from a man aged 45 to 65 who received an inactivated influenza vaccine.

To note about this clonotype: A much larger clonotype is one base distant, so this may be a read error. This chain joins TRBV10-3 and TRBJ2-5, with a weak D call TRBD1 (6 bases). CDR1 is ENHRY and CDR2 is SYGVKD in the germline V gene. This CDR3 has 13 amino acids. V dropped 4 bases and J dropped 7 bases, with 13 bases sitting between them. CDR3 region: CAISGQAKGTQYF. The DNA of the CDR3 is TGTGCCATCAGTGGACAGGCCAAAGGGACCCAGTACTTC.

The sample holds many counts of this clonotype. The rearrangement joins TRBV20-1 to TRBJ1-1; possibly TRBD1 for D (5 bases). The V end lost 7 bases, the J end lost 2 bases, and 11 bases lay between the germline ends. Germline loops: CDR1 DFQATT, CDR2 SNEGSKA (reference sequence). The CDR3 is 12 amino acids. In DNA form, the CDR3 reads TGCAGTGTCTGGGGGGGAAACACTGAAGCTTTCTTT. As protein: CSVWGGNTEAFF.

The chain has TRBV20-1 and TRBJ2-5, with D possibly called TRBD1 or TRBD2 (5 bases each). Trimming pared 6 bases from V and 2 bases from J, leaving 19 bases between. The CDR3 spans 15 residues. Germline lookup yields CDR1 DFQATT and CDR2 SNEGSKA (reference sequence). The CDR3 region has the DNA TGCAGTGCCCGCCCGGGACGGCGGTTACAAGAGACCCAGTACTTC. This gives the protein CSARPGRRLQETQYF.

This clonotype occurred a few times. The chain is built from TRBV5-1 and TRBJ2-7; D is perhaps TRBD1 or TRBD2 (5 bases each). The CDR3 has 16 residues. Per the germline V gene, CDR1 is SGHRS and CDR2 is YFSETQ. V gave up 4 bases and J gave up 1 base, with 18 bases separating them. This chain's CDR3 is CASSRQMGVQSYEQYF. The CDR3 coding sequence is TGCGCCAGCAGCCGCCAAATGGGGGTACAATCCTACGAGCAGTACTTC. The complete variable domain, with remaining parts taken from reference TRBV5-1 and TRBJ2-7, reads KAGVTQTPRYLIKTRGQQVTLSCSPISGHRSVSWYQQTPGQGLQFLFEYFSETQRNKGNFPGRFSGRQFSNSRSEMNVSTLELGDSALYLCASSRQMGVQSYEQYFGPGTRLTVT.

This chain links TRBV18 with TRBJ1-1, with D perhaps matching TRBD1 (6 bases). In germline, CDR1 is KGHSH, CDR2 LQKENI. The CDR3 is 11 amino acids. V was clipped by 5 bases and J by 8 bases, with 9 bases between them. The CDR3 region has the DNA TGTGCCAGCTCAGAAACAGGGGAAGCTTTCTTT. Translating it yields CASSETGEAFF.

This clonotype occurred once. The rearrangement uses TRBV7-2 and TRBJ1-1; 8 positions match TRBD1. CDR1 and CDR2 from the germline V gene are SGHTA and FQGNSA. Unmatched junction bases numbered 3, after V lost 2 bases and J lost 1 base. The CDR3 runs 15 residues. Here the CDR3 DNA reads TGTGCCAGCAGCTTACGACAGGGGTGGAACACTGAAGCTTTCTTT. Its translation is CASSLRQGWNTEAFF. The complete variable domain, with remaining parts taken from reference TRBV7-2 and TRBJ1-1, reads GAGVSQSPSNKVTEKGKDVELRCDPISGHTALYWYRQSLGQGLEFLIYFQGNSAPDKSGLPSDRFSAERTGGSVSTLTIQRTQQEDSAVYLCASSLRQGWNTEAFFGQGTRLTVV.

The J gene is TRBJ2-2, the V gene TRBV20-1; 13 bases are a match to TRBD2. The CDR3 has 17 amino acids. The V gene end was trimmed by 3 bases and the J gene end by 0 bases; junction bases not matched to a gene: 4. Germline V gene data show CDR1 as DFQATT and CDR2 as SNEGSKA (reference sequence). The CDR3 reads CSARGLAGSPNTGELFF. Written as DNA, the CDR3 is TGCAGTGCTAGGGGACTAGCGGGATCTCCGAACACCGGGGAGCTGTTTTTT.

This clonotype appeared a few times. The CDR3 loop is CASSQDRVTPGGIYEQYF. The CDR3 nucleotides read TGTGCCAGCAGCCAAGATCGAGTTACACCCGGAGGTATCTACGAGCAGTACTTC. The chain carries TRBV4-2 and TRBJ2-7, with D possibly being TRBD2 (5 bases). Trimming removed 0 bases at V and 3 bases at J, with 21 bases between. The CDR3 sequence is 18 residues long. Germline V gene data show CDR1 as LGHNA and CDR2 as YNFKEQ.

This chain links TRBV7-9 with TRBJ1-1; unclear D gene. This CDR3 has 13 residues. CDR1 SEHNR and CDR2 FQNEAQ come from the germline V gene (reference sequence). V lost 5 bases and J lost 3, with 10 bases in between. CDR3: CASSAQRHTEAFF. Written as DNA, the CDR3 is TGTGCCAGCAGCGCCCAAAGACACACTGAAGCTTTCTTT.

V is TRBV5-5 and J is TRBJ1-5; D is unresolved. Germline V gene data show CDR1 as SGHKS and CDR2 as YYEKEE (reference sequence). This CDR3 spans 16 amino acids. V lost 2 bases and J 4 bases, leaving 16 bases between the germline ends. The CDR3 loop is CASSLLDQAPNQPQHF. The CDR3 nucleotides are TGTGCCAGCAGCTTACTCGACCAGGCCCCAAATCAGCCCCAGCATTTT.

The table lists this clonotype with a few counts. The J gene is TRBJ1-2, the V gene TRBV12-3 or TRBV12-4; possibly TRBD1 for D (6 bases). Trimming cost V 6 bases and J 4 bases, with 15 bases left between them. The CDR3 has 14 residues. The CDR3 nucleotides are TGTGCCAGCAGCCACCGGGACAAGAGCTATGGCTACACCTTC. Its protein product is CASSHRDKSYGYTF.